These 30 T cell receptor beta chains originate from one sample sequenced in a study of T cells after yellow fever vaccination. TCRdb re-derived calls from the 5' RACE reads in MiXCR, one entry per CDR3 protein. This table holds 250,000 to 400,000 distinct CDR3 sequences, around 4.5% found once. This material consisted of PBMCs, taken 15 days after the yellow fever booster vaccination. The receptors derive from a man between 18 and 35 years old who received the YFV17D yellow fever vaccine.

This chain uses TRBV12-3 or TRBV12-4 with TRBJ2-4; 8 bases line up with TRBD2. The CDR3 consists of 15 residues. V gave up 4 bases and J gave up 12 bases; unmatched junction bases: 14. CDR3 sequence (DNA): TGTGCCAGCAGTTCGCCGCCGGGTGGCGGGGGGAGTCAGTACTTC. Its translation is CASSSPPGGGGSQYF.

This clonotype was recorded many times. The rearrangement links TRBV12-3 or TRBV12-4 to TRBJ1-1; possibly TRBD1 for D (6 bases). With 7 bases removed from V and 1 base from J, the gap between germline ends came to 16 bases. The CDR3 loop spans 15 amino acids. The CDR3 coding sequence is TGTGCCAGCACCGATCCTGGGACACCGAACACTGAAGCTTTCTTT. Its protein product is CASTDPGTPNTEAFF.

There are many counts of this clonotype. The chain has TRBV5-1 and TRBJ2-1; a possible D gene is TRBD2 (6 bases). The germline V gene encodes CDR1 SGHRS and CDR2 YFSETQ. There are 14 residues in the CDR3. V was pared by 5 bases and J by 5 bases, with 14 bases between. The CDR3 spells CASSTRGPHNEQFF. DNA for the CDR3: TGCGCCAGCAGTACGCGGGGACCACACAATGAGCAGTTCTTC.

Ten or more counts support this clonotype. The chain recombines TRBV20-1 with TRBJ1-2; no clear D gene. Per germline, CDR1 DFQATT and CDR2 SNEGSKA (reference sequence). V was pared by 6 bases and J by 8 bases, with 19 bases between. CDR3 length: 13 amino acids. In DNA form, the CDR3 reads TGCAGTGCATCCTCCCGGGAATCCTCCGGCTACACCTTC. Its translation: CSASSRESSGYTF.

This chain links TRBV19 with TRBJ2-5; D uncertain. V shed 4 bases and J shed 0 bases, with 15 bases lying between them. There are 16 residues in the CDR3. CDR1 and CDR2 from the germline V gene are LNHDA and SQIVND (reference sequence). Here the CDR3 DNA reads TGTGCCAGTAGTAATACGGCTTGGGGTTACCAAGAGACCCAGTACTTC. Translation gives CASSNTAWGYQETQYF.

As DNA, the CDR3 is TGTGCCAGCAGTTACTCGAGGGGAGAGAACTATGGCTACACCTTC. Translation: CASSYSRGENYGYTF. The chain carries TRBV6-2 or TRBV6-3 and TRBJ1-2, with D perhaps matching TRBD1 (5 bases). The CDR3 contains 15 residues. V was trimmed by 0 bases and J by 2 bases, leaving 10 bases between them. CDR1 is MNHEY and CDR2 is SVGEGT in the germline V gene.

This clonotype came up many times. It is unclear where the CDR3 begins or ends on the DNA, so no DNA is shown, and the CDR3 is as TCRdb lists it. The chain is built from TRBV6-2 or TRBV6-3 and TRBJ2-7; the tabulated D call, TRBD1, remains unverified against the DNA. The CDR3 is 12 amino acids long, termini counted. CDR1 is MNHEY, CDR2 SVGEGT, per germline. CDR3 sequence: CASSSSAREQYV.

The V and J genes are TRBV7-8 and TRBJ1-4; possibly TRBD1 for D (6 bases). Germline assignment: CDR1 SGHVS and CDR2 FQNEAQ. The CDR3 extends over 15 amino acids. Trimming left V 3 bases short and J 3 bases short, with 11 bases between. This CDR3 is CASSLNRVSNEKLFF. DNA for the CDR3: TGTGCCAGCAGCTTGAACAGGGTCTCTAATGAAAAACTGTTTTTT.

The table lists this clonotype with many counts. CDR3 in amino acids: CASSLIEEETQYF. The CDR3, as DNA: TGTGCCAGCAGTTTAATTGAGGAAGAGACCCAGTACTTC. V usage is TRBV12-3 or TRBV12-4 and J usage is TRBJ2-5; D remains ambiguous. This CDR3 contains 13 residues. V was trimmed by 2 bases and J by 3 bases, leaving 7 bases between them.

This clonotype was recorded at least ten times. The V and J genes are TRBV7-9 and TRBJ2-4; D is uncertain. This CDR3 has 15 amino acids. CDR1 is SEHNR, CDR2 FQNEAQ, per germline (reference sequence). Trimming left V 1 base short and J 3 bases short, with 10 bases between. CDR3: CASSLGQTLKNIQYF. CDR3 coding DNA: TGTGCCAGCAGCTTAGGGCAGACACTCAAAAACATTCAGTACTTC.

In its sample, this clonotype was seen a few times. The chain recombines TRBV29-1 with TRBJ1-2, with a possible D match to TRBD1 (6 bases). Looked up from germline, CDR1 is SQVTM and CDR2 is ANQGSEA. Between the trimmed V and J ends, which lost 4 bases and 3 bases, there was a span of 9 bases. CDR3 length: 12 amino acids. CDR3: CSVVGGDYGYTF. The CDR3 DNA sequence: TGCAGCGTTGTAGGGGGGGACTATGGCTACACCTTC.

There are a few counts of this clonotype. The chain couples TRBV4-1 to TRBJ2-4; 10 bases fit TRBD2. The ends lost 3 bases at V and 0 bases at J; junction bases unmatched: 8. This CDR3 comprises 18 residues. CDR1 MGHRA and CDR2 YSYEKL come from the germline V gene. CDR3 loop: CASSQIGLAELAKNIQYF. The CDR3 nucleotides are TGCGCCAGCAGCCAGATTGGACTAGCGGAACTAGCCAAAAACATTCAGTACTTC.

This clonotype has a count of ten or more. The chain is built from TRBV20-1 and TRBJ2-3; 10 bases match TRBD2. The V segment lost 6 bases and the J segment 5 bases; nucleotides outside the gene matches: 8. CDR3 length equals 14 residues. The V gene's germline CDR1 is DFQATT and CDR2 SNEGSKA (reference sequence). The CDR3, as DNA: TGCAGTGCAAGCGGGGGGGCGAGTGGAGATACGCAGTATTTT. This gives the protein CSASGGASGDTQYF.

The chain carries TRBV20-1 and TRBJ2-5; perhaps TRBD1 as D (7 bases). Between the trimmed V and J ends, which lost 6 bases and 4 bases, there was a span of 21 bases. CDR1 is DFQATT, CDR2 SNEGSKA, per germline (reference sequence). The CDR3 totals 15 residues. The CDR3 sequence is CSAGNIHRGGETQYF. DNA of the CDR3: TGCAGTGCCGGGAATATACACAGGGGAGGAGAGACCCAGTACTTC.

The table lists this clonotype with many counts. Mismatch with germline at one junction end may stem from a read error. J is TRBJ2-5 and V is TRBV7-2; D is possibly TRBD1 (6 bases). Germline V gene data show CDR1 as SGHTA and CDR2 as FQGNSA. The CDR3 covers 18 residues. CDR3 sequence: CASSLGFGAGAAQETQYF. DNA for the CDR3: TGTGCCAGCAGTTTAGGTTTTGGGGCAGGGGCTGCCCAAGAGACCCAGTACTTC.

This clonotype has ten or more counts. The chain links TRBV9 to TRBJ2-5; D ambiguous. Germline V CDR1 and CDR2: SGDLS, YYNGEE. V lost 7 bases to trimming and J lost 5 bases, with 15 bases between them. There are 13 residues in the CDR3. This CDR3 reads CASAEGSQETQYF. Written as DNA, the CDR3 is TGTGCCAGCGCAGAAGGTAGTCAGGAGACCCAGTACTTC.

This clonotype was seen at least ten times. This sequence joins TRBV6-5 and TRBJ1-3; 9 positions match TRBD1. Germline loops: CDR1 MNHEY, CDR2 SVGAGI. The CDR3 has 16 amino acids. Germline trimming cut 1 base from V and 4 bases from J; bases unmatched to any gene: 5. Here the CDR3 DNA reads TGTGCCAGCAGTTACTTGGGACAGGGCTCCGGAAACACCATATATTTT. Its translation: CASSYLGQGSGNTIYF.

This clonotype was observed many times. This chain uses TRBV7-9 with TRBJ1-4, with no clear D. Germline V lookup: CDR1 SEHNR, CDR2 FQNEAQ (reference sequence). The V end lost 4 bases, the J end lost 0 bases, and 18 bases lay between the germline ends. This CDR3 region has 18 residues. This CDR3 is CASSSTFRAYATNEKLFF. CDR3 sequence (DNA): TGTGCCAGCAGCTCCACTTTTAGAGCCTATGCAACTAATGAAAAACTGTTTTTT.

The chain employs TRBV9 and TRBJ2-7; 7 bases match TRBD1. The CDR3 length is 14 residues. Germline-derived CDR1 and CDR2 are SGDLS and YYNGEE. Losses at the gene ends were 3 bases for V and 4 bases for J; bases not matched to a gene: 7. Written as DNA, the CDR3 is TGTGCCAGCAGCGACCCGACAGGGTCTTACGAGCAGTACTTC. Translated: CASSDPTGSYEQYF.

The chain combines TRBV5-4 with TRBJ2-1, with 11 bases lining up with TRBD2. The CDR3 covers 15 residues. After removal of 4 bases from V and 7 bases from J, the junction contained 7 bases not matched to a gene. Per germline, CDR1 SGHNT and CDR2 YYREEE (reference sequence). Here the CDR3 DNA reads TGTGCCAGCAGCCAGGGACTAGCGGCTCCAAATGAGCAGTTCTTC. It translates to CASSQGLAAPNEQFF.

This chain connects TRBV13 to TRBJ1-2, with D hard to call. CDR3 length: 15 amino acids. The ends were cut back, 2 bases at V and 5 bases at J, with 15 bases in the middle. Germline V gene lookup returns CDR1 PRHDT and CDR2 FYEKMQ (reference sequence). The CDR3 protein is CASSLTRPGEYGYTF. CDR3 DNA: TGTGCCAGCAGCTTAACGCGGCCAGGTGAATATGGCTACACCTTC. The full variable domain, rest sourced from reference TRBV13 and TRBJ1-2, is AAGVIQSPRHLIKEKRETATLKCYPIPRHDTVYWYQQGPGQDPQFLISFYEKMQSDKGSIPDRFSAQQFSDYHSELNMSSLELGDSALYFCASSLTRPGEYGYTFGSGTRLTVV.

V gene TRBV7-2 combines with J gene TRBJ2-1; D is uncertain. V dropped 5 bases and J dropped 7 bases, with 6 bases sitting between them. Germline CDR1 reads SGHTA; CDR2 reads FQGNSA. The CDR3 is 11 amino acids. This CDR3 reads CASSTGNEQFF. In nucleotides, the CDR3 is TGTGCCAGCAGCACTGGGAATGAGCAGTTCTTC.

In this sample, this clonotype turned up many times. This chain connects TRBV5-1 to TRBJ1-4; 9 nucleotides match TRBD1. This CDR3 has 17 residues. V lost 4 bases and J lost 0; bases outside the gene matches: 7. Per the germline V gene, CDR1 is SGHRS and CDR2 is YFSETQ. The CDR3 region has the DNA TGCGCCAGCAGCGGACAGGGGTATACGGCAACTAATGAAAAACTGTTTTTT. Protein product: CASSGQGYTATNEKLFF.

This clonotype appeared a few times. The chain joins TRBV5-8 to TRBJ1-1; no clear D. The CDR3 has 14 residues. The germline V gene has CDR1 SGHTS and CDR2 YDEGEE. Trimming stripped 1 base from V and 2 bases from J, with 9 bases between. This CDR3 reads CASSLSQPNTEAFF. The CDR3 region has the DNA TGTGCCAGCAGCTTGAGTCAGCCTAACACTGAAGCTTTCTTT. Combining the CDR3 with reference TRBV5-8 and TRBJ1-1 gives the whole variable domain EAGVTQSPTHLIKTRGQQATLRCSPISGHTSVYWYQQALGLGLQFLLWYDEGEERNRGNFPPRFSGRQFPNYSSELNVNALELEDSALYLCASSLSQPNTEAFFGQGTRLTVV.

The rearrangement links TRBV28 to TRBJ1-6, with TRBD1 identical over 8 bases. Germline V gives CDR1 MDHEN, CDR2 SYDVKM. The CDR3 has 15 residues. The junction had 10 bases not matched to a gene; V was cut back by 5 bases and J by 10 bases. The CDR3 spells CASSQKTGAGSPLHF. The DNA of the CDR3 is TGTGCCAGCAGTCAAAAGACAGGGGCAGGGTCACCCCTCCACTTT. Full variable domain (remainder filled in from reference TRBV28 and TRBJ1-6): DVKVTQSSRYLVKRTGEKVFLECVQDMDHENMFWYRQDPGLGLRLIYFSYDVKMKEKGDIPEGYSVSREKKERFSLILESASTNQTSMYLCASSQKTGAGSPLHFGNGTRLTVT.

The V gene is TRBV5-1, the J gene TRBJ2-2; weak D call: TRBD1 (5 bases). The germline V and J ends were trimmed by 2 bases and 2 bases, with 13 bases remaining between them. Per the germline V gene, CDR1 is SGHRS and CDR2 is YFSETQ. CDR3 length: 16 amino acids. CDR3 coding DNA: TGCGCCAGCAGCTTATACAGGCAAGACAACACCGGGGAGCTGTTTTTT. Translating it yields CASSLYRQDNTGELFF.

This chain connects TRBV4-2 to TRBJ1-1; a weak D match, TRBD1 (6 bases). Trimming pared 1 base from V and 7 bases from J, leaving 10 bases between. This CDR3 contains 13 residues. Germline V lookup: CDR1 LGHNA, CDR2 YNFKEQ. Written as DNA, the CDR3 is TGTGCCAGCAGCCAAGTTAGGGGGGTTGAAGCTTTCTTT. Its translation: CASSQVRGVEAFF.

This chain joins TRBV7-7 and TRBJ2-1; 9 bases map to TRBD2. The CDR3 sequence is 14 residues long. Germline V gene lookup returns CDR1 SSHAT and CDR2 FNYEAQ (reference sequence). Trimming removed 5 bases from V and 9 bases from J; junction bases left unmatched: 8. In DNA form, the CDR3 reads TGTGCCAGCAGCCGTTCAGCGGGGGGTGGTGAGCAGTTCTTC. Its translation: CASSRSAGGGEQFF.

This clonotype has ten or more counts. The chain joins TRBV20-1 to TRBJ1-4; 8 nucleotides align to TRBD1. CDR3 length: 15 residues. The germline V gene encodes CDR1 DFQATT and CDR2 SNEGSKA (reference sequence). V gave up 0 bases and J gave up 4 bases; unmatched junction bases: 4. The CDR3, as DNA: TGCAGTGCTAGAGACCTAGGACAGGGTAATGAAAAACTGTTTTTT. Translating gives CSARDLGQGNEKLFF.

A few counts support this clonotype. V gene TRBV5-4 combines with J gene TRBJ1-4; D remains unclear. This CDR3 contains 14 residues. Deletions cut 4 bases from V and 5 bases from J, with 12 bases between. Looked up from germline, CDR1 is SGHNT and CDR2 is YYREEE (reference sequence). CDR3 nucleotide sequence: TGTGCCAGCAGCCGGCGCGACCCCAATGAAAAACTGTTTTTT. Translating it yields CASSRRDPNEKLFF.